These 32 T cell receptor beta chains came from one sample sequenced in a study of OX40 agonist ivuxolimab in advanced cancers. Assay used: immunoSEQ multiplex PCR; TCRdb lists only in-frame clones, some missing. The sample gives 76,000 or so clones, around 85% of which show up once; approximately 0.61% is in the top ten. The sequences come from CD4+ or CD8+ T cells sorted from blood, collected in a trial of the OX40 agonist ivuxolimab. These receptors all stem from an adult with an advanced solid tumor such as melanoma, head and neck, liver or kidney cancer.

The V call is TRBV4-3, the J call TRBJ2-7, with D possibly being TRBD1 (6 bases). The CDR3 is 18 residues long. The germline gives CDR1 LGHNA, CDR2 YSLEER. V gave up 0 bases and J gave up 5 bases, with 23 bases separating them. The CDR3 loop reads CASSQDWYFRGNLHEQYF. The CDR3 nucleotides are TGCGCCAGCAGCCAAGATTGGTATTTTAGGGGGAACCTCCACGAGCAGTACTTC.

The count of this clone is one. The rearrangement links TRBV9 to TRBJ2-1, with 7 bases that match TRBD2. V trimming: 4 bases; J trimming: 0 bases; junction bases outside the gene matches: 10. Germline-derived CDR1 and CDR2 are SGDLS and YYNGEE. The CDR3 is made up of 17 amino acids. The CDR3 reads CASSPRLAASSYNEQFF. CDR3 nucleotide sequence: TGTGCCAGCAGCCCTCGCCTAGCGGCAAGCTCCTACAATGAGCAGTTCTTC.

The V and J genes are TRBV30 and TRBJ2-3; tentatively, D is TRBD1 (6 bases). Trimming took 4 bases from V and 0 from J, leaving 11 bases between them. CDR1 is GTSNPN and CDR2 is SVGIG in the germline V gene (reference sequence). This CDR3 is built from 14 residues. The CDR3 loop is CAWTAGASTDTQYF. DNA for the CDR3: TGTGCCTGGACGGCAGGGGCTAGCACAGATACGCAGTATTTT.

CDR3 amino acids: CASSFIGAAAFF. In DNA, the CDR3 is TGTGCCAGCAGCTTTATCGGGGCTGCGGCTTTCTTT. The J gene is TRBJ1-1, the V gene TRBV7-9, with D perhaps matching TRBD1 (5 bases). Trimming stripped 3 bases from V and 11 bases from J, with 13 bases between. This CDR3 has 12 residues. CDR1 SEHNR and CDR2 FQNEAQ come from the germline V gene (reference sequence).

For this clone: Other DNA sequences of this sample code for an identical CDR3. The chain is built from TRBV4-2 and TRBJ2-7, with D tentatively TRBD2 (5 bases). The V gene lost 1 base and the J gene lost 4 bases, with 11 bases spanning the gap. The CDR3 is made up of 14 amino acids. The germline V gene has CDR1 LGHNA and CDR2 YNFKEQ. The CDR3 spells CASSQGAGPYEQYF. DNA of the CDR3: TGTGCCAGCAGCCAAGGTGCGGGTCCATACGAGCAGTACTTC.

This sequence joins TRBV6-4 and TRBJ1-3, with D uncertain. The CDR3 totals 16 residues. Trimming pared 0 bases from V and 4 bases from J, leaving 13 bases between. The V gene's germline CDR1 is MRHNA and CDR2 SNTAGT. In DNA form, the CDR3 reads TGTGCCAGCAGTGACTCGGGAGGGATTAAAGGAAACACCATATATTTT. Its translation is CASSDSGGIKGNTIYF.

The chain carries TRBV19 and TRBJ2-3, with 13 nucleotides matching TRBD2. The germline V gene encodes CDR1 LNHDA and CDR2 SQIVND (reference sequence). CDR3 size: 18 residues. Trimming took 4 bases from V and 5 from J; bases not matched to a gene: 12. The CDR3 loop is CASSTSPTSGGAVDTQYF. Here the CDR3 DNA reads TGTGCCAGTAGTACGTCCCCCACTAGCGGGGGGGCCGTAGATACGCAGTATTTT.

V is TRBV7-9 and J is TRBJ2-5; no definite D call. Trimming cost V 4 bases and J 0 bases, with 9 bases left between them. The germline V gene encodes CDR1 SEHNR and CDR2 FQNEAQ (reference sequence). The CDR3 consists of 14 residues. The CDR3 DNA sequence: TGTGCCAGCAGCTACCTAAATAACCAAGAGACCCAGTACTTC. It yields the protein CASSYLNNQETQYF.

As to this clone: The germline gene is not matched at one end of the junction; a read error may be the cause. The chain has TRBV7-8 and TRBJ2-4; tentative D call: TRBD1 (6 bases). Germline CDR1 and CDR2: SGHVS and FQNEAQ. The CDR3 has 17 amino acids. The CDR3 DNA sequence: TGTGCCAGTAGCTTACCAGGAGCTGGGGGACACGAGGACATTCAGTACTTC. It translates to CASSLPGAGGHEDIQYF.

The V call is TRBV7-2, the J call TRBJ1-1; D is unclear. V was pared by 1 base and J by 3 bases, with 12 bases between. Germline lookup yields CDR1 SGHTA and CDR2 FQGNSA. The CDR3 covers 15 residues. This CDR3 is CASSLEFSGYTEAFF. CDR3 bases: TGTGCCAGCAGCTTAGAGTTTTCGGGTTACACTGAAGCTTTCTTT.

This clone was counted a single time. The chain employs TRBV6-5 and TRBJ2-7; 8 bases agree with TRBD1. The V gene's germline CDR1 is MNHEY and CDR2 SVGAGI. Germline trimming cut 5 bases from V and 4 bases from J; bases unmatched to any gene: 4. The CDR3 consists of 13 residues. CDR3 protein: CASSRDRPYEQYF. CDR3 in DNA: TGTGCCAGCAGTAGGGACAGGCCATACGAGCAGTACTTC.

The rearrangement joins TRBV5-1 to TRBJ2-5; a weak D match, TRBD1 (6 bases). CDR3 length: 16 amino acids. Deletions cut 3 bases from V and 4 bases from J, with 19 bases between. Per germline, CDR1 SGHRS and CDR2 YFSETQ. As DNA, the CDR3 is TGCGCCAGCAGCTCTACAGGGATCGGCGGCGGAGAGACCCAGTACTTC. It codes for CASSSTGIGGGETQYF.

This clone was seen once. V usage is TRBV5-4 and J usage is TRBJ2-3, with TRBD2 matching 13 bases. V shed 4 bases, J shed 4 bases, and the junction held 3 bases outside the gene matches. The CDR3 loop spans 15 amino acids. Germline CDR1 SGHNT, CDR2 YYREEE (reference sequence). The CDR3 DNA reads as TGTGCCAGCAGCCGGACTAGCGGGGGTTCAGATACGCAGTATTTT. Its protein product is CASSRTSGGSDTQYF.

This rearrangement joins TRBV12-5 to TRBJ1-2; 10 nucleotides match TRBD1. This CDR3 comprises 14 residues. V lost 1 base, J lost 7 bases, and 3 bases stayed unmatched. CDR1 is LGHNT and CDR2 is FRNRAP in the germline V gene. The CDR3 spells CASGLGQGAVGYTF. The CDR3 DNA follows: TGTGCTAGTGGTTTGGGACAGGGGGCGGTTGGCTACACCTTC.

The chain is built from TRBV11-2 and TRBJ2-4, with 7 nucleotides matching TRBD2. The CDR3 covers 17 residues. CDR1 and CDR2 from the germline V gene are SGHAT and FQNNGV. The V gene end was trimmed by 5 bases and the J gene end by 0 bases; junction bases not matched to a gene: 10. The CDR3 DNA sequence: TGTGCCAGCAGCCCCGGGGGGTTGGAGAGAGCCAAAAACATTCAGTACTTC. This encodes CASSPGGLERAKNIQYF.

The chain has TRBV18 and TRBJ2-2; 9 bases fit TRBD2. CDR1 KGHSH and CDR2 LQKENI come from the germline V gene. With 0 bases clipped from V and 5 bases from J, the junction kept 4 bases outside the gene matches. CDR3 length: 16 amino acids. The CDR3 region has the DNA TGTGCCAGCTCACCACCGTCCAGCGGGGGGACCGGGGAGCTGTTTTTT. Its translation: CASSPPSSGGTGELFF. Combining the CDR3 with reference TRBV18 and TRBJ2-2 gives the whole variable domain NAGVMQNPRHLVRRRGQEARLRCSPMKGHSHVYWYRQLPEEGLKFMVYLQKENIIDESGMPKERFSAEFPKEGPSILRIQQVVRGDSAAYFCASSPPSSGGTGELFFGEGSRLTVL.

V gene TRBV19 combines with J gene TRBJ1-5, with a weak D call TRBD1 (6 bases). Germline-derived CDR1 and CDR2 are LNHDA and SQIVND (reference sequence). This CDR3 is 14 amino acids long. V gave up 5 bases and J gave up 2 bases, with 10 bases separating them. In DNA form, the CDR3 reads TGTGCCAGTAGTCCCGCAGGGGGCAATCAGCCCCAGCATTTT. Its translation is CASSPAGGNQPQHF.

This clone was recorded only once. The chain uses TRBV7-9 and TRBJ1-5, with D maybe TRBD1 (6 bases). The V and J ends lost 0 bases and 4 bases respectively, with 7 bases between them. The CDR3 totals 14 residues. The V gene's germline CDR1 is SEHNR and CDR2 FQNEAQ (reference sequence). This CDR3 is CASSLAGGNQPQHF. CDR3 DNA: TGTGCCAGCAGCTTAGCAGGGGGTAATCAGCCCCAGCATTTT.

On this clone: The same CDR3 can be traced to other DNA sequences in this sample. The chain recombines TRBV7-2 with TRBJ1-6; 8 bases match TRBD1. V shed 2 bases, J shed 5 bases, and the junction held 2 bases outside the gene matches. The CDR3 extends over 15 amino acids. Germline V lookup: CDR1 SGHTA, CDR2 FQGNSA. CDR3 nucleotide sequence: TGTGCCAGCAGCTTACGGGGACAGGATAATTCACCCCTCCACTTT. It specifies CASSLRGQDNSPLHF.

The V and J genes are TRBV4-3 and TRBJ2-2; 10 bases align to TRBD2. Looked up from germline, CDR1 is LGHNA and CDR2 is YSLEER. This CDR3 is 17 amino acids long. The ends lost 1 base at V and 1 base at J; junction bases unmatched: 3. Here the CDR3 reads CASSQGLAGGNTGELFF. CDR3 coding DNA: TGCGCCAGCAGCCAAGGACTAGCGGGTGGGAACACCGGGGAGCTGTTTTTT.

The chain is built from TRBV4-3 and TRBJ1-2; 9 nucleotides match TRBD1. Germline V gene sequence: CDR1 LGHNA, CDR2 YSLEER. The trim removed 1 base at V and 3 bases at J, leaving 3 bases unmatched. This CDR3 has 15 amino acids. CDR3 protein: CASSQGDREHYGYTF. CDR3 nucleotides: TGCGCCAGCAGCCAAGGGGACAGGGAACACTATGGCTACACCTTC.

The chain couples TRBV6-4 to TRBJ1-2; 7 positions match TRBD1. Germline V CDR1 and CDR2: MRHNA, SNTAGT. CDR3 length: 14 residues. V was clipped by 6 bases and J by 0 bases; unmatched bases: 4. CDR3 in amino acids: CASRDTGANYGYTF. The CDR3 DNA reads as TGTGCCAGCAGAGATACAGGGGCTAACTATGGCTACACCTTC.

This clone was recorded once. The V and J genes are TRBV19 and TRBJ1-2; 7 positions agree with TRBD1. This CDR3 is built from 14 residues. CDR1 and CDR2 from the germline V gene are LNHDA and SQIVND (reference sequence). Trimming took 7 bases from V and 8 from J; bases not matched to a gene: 13. CDR3 DNA sequence: TGTGCCAGTACCCGAGACAGGGACGGTTGGGGCTACACCTTC. It encodes CASTRDRDGWGYTF.

The V call is TRBV7-9, the J call TRBJ2-5; no reliable D call. Germline V CDR1 and CDR2: SEHNR, FQNEAQ (reference sequence). The CDR3 length is 12 residues. V lost 1 base and J lost 6, with 6 bases in between. In DNA form, the CDR3 reads TGTGCCAGCAGCTTAGGAGCCCAGACCCAGTACTTC. It yields the protein CASSLGAQTQYF.

This rearrangement joins TRBV27 to TRBJ2-7; D unresolved. The CDR3 spans 14 residues. Trimming stripped 3 bases from V and 5 bases from J, with 14 bases between. Germline lookup yields CDR1 MNHEY and CDR2 SMNVEV (reference sequence). CDR3: CASSLWGSGNEQYF. CDR3 DNA: TGTGCCAGCAGTTTGTGGGGAAGTGGCAACGAGCAGTACTTC.

V is TRBV2 and J is TRBJ2-5, with 9 nucleotides matching TRBD1. Germline assignment: CDR1 SNHLY and CDR2 FYNNEI. This CDR3 is 15 amino acids long. The trim removed 3 bases at V and 4 bases at J, leaving 6 bases unmatched. CDR3 bases: TGTGCCAGCAGTGACCCGGACAGGGGTTCAGAGACCCAGTACTTC. Amino acid sequence: CASSDPDRGSETQYF.

The V gene is TRBV7-2, the J gene TRBJ2-2, with TRBD2 matching over 14 bases. Per germline, CDR1 SGHTA and CDR2 FQGNSA. The length of the CDR3 is 19 residues. The J segment lost 1 base and the V segment lost 5 bases, leaving 9 bases of the junction unmatched. CDR3 sequence reads: CASSARRLAGGWNTGELFF. CDR3 DNA: TGTGCCAGCAGCGCACGAAGACTAGCGGGGGGGTGGAACACCGGGGAGCTGTTTTTT.

The V and J genes are TRBV6-1 and TRBJ1-1; no clear D gene. The CDR3 is 15 residues long. Germline-derived CDR1 and CDR2 are MNHNS and SASEGT. Trimming took 6 bases from V and 5 from J, leaving 19 bases between them. The CDR3 region is CASSPRPSAGTEAFF. The CDR3 DNA reads as TGTGCCAGCAGCCCTAGGCCCAGCGCGGGAACTGAAGCTTTCTTT.

The chain couples TRBV2 to TRBJ1-2; 7 bases are shared with TRBD1. In germline, CDR1 is SNHLY, CDR2 FYNNEI. J lost 2 bases, V lost 2 bases, and 2 bases had no gene match. This CDR3 comprises 14 residues. Here the CDR3 DNA reads TGTGCCAGCAGTGAACGCAGGGGGAACTATGGCTACACCTTC. Protein sequence: CASSERRGNYGYTF.

The chain is built from TRBV5-1 and TRBJ2-5; D may match TRBD1 or TRBD2 (6 bases each). The V gene lost 5 bases and the J gene lost 2 bases, with 16 bases spanning the gap. The CDR3 is 15 amino acids. Germline V lookup: CDR1 SGHRS, CDR2 YFSETQ. As DNA, the CDR3 is TGCGCCAGCAGACGGAATACAGGGACTCAAGAGACCCAGTACTTC. Amino acids: CASRRNTGTQETQYF.

The chain carries TRBV4-3 and TRBJ2-7; 8 bases are shared with TRBD1. Germline CDR1 is LGHNA and CDR2 is YSLEER. The CDR3 sequence is 14 residues long. With 4 bases clipped from V and 1 base from J, the junction kept 3 bases outside the gene matches. For the CDR3, the DNA is TGCGCCAGCAGCCTCGGACAGGGTTCCTACGAGCAGTACTTC. Encoded protein: CASSLGQGSYEQYF.

This rearrangement joins TRBV9 to TRBJ2-3; a weak D match, TRBD1 (5 bases). This CDR3 region has 15 residues. Germline CDR1 SGDLS, CDR2 YYNGEE. V lost 3 bases, J lost 2 bases, and 13 bases lay in between. CDR3 sequence: CASSASTVYTDTQYF. The CDR3 nucleotides read TGTGCCAGCAGCGCTTCGACAGTCTACACAGATACGCAGTATTTT.